The next 7 T cell receptor beta chains were all read from a single sample in a study of cytomegalovirus exposure and HLA in healthy donors. Profiling relied on immunoSEQ multiplex PCR, and the TCRdb table lists in-frame clones only, not all of them. Of under 250,000 clones in the sample, approximately 84% were seen once. Sequenced input: PBMCs. The receptors stem from a man between 18 and 35 years old in good health and CMV-seropositive.

With respect to this clone: Other DNA sequences within the sample encode an identical CDR3. This chain joins TRBV6-5 and TRBJ2-5; no clear D gene. Trimming left V 2 bases short and J 5 bases short, with 3 bases between. Germline assignment: CDR1 MNHEY and CDR2 SVGAGI. The CDR3 runs 11 residues. For the CDR3, the DNA is TGTGCCAGCAGTTACCGGGAGACCCAGTACTTC. The encoded protein is CASSYRETQYF.

This clone was observed once. The chain couples TRBV30 to TRBJ1-3; 9 positions agree with TRBD1. Germline-derived CDR1 and CDR2 are GTSNPN and SVGIG (reference sequence). V gave up 0 bases and J gave up 2 bases; unmatched junction bases: 2. The CDR3 totals 15 residues. CDR3: CAWSVQGAPGNTIYF. The CDR3 DNA sequence: TGTGCCTGGAGTGTACAGGGGGCTCCTGGAAACACCATATATTTT.

The chain couples TRBV11-2 to TRBJ2-7, with 7 bases aligning to TRBD2. The CDR3 extends over 14 amino acids. J lost 3 bases, V lost 7 bases, and 9 bases had no gene match. The germline V gene encodes CDR1 SGHAT and CDR2 FQNNGV. CDR3 residues: CASTLLVAGYEQYF. CDR3 in DNA: TGTGCCAGCACCCTGTTGGTAGCGGGCTACGAGCAGTACTTC.

In the case of this clone: Other DNA sequences in this specimen translate into the identical CDR3. The rearrangement uses TRBV5-1 and TRBJ1-2; D not certain. Germline CDR1 reads SGHRS; CDR2 reads YFSETQ. The CDR3 has 12 amino acids. V was clipped by 3 bases and J by 4 bases, with 7 bases between them. As DNA, the CDR3 is TGCGCCAGCAGCTCGGGAGGCTATGGCTACACCTTC. This gives the protein CASSSGGYGYTF.

The chain uses TRBV2 and TRBJ1-1; unclear D gene. Between the trimmed V and J ends, which lost 5 bases and 1 base, there was a span of 8 bases. The CDR3 spans 13 residues. The germline gives CDR1 SNHLY, CDR2 FYNNEI. The CDR3 DNA follows: TGTGCCAGCAGTCAGGCGGAGAACACTGAAGCTTTCTTT. Translated, it gives CASSQAENTEAFF.

The chain is built from TRBV28 and TRBJ1-1; D gene ambiguous. The V and J ends lost 6 bases and 1 base respectively, with 12 bases between them. Germline V gene data show CDR1 as MDHEN and CDR2 as SYDVKM. CDR3 length: 14 residues. In DNA form, the CDR3 reads TGTGCCAGCAGCCGCCTCGACTCGAACACTGAAGCTTTCTTT. Translation gives CASSRLDSNTEAFF.

The chain employs TRBV7-2 and TRBJ1-2; TRBD1 matches at 7 bases. The V segment lost 7 bases and the J segment 10 bases; nucleotides outside the gene matches: 12. The CDR3 extends over 13 amino acids. Germline V gene lookup returns CDR1 SGHTA and CDR2 FQGNSA. The chain's CDR3 is CASIPPGGLLYTF. The CDR3, as DNA: TGTGCCAGCATTCCACCAGGGGGTCTTCTCTACACCTTC.